This T cell receptor beta chain derives from a study of T cell responses to AZD1222 COVID-19 vaccine. Some clones are missing from TCRdb's copy, which holds only in-frame ones; the method was immunoSEQ multiplex PCR. This repertoire shows 150,000 to 190,000 clones, about 85% found once; its top ten account for 5.5% to 7%. Germline V gives CDR1 MNHEY, CDR2 SMNVEV (reference sequence). The CDR3 totals 17 residues. Trimming took 6 bases from V and 4 from J, leaving 24 bases between them. J is TRBJ1-2 and V is TRBV27; tentative D call: TRBD1 (5 bases). The TCR comes from an adult who had recovered from COVID-19. Material: peripheral blood, obtained after recovery from COVID-19. The CDR3 reads CASRPASGTQRGYGYTF. CDR3 bases: TGTGCCAGCAGGCCGGCGTCCGGGACCCAGAGGGGCTATGGCTACACCTTC.